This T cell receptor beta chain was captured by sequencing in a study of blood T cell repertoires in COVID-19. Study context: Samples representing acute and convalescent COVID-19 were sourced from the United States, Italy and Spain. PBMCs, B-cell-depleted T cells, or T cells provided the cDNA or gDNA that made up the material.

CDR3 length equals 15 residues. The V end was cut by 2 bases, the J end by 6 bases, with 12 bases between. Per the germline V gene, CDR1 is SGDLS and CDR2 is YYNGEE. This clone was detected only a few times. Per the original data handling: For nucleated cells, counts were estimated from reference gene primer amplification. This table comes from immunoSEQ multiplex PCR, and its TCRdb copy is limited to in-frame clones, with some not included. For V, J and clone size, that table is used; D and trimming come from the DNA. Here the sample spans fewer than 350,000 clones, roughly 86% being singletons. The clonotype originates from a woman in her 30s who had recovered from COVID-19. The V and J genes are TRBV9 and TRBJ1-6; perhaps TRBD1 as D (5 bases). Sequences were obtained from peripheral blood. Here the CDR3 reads CASSVGRDGNSPLHF. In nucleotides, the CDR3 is TGTGCCAGCAGCGTCGGGAGGGACGGTAATTCACCCCTCCACTTT.